The clone carrying this TCR beta chain appeared a few times. What it binds is not known. This entry is derived from a study of beta chain features in type 1 diabetes. V was pared by 2 bases and J by 2 bases, with 1 base between. Germline V gene sequence: CDR1 MDHEN, CDR2 SYDVKM. The CDR3 consists of 12 residues. Expressed TCRB transcripts were sequenced because the entire RNA isolate underwent reverse transcription. The repertoire was sequenced with immunoSEQ multiplex PCR; TCRdb's copy has only in-frame clones and lacks some. The repertoire holds just over 600,000 clones, about 16% seen once, with 0.09% to 0.095% in the top ten. Study-wide findings and caveats: Using cDNA template may skew counts toward highly expressing activated cells. Moderate but significant shortening of TCRB CDR3s was recorded in all four CD4+ subsets from Type 1 diabetes patients. Fewer insertions but more deletions were seen at VDJ junctions in type 1 diabetes patients. Patients and controls would share equally any PCR tilt toward shorter templates.

The sample comprised naive CD4+ T cells from blood. V is TRBV28 and J is TRBJ2-4; D call uncertain. The receptor's source is a man aged 18 to 30 in good health. The CDR3 sequence: CASSLTKNIQYF. The CDR3 nucleotides read TGTGCCAGCAGTTTAACCAAAAACATTCAGTACTTC.